This T cell receptor (beta chain) was recovered during a study of CD8 T cells in ankylosing spondylitis. This CDR3 has 14 residues. Germline V gene sequence: CDR1 SQVTM, CDR2 ANQGSEA. Trimming took 4 bases from V and 8 from J; bases not matched to a gene: 13. Whole-study results and caveats: There was reportedly significant enrichment of clones that were disease-linked in matched ankylosing spondylitis synovial fluid. A motif of 7 to 9 highly homologous TCR beta variants was seen as apparently characteristic of ankylosing spondylitis blood. A CD8+ phenotype characterized the disease-linked clones, which were relatively rare in peripheral blood. In reactive arthritis synovial fluid and blood, some motif variants had been reported before.

Remarks on this clonotype: Its antigen is undetermined.

Generation of TCR beta libraries employed quantitative 5'-RACE incorporating molecular barcodes. Each CDR3 protein is one row after TCRdb ran MiXCR on the 5' RACE reads. The table records approximately 500,000 distinct CDR3 sequences, about 13% of them present only once. The sample was blood, either unsorted or a sorted T cell fraction (not recorded which). The source is a male donor with ankylosing spondylitis. The gene calls are TRBV29-1 and TRBJ1-2, with TRBD1 matching over 7 bases. The chain's CDR3 is CSVGNDRELRGYTF. DNA of the CDR3: TGCAGCGTTGGAAATGACAGGGAGTTGAGAGGCTACACCTTC.